Given below is one TCR beta chain in context. No antigen is known for it. This could be a read error, since a much larger clone is one nucleotide away. Exclusion of a patient resulted from uncontrolled infection, other autoimmune disease, pregnancy or lactation. This sample was included in a study of T cells in Graves' hyperthyroidism and ophthalmopathy. Study-wide points: Most expanded thyroid clonotypes above 0.001 also appeared in blood. Patients with ophthalmopathy were separated from those with stable hyperthyroidism by a 13 V-J model.

From RNA transcripts, TCR beta CDR3 regions were amplified. The HTBI set primed first-round TCR CDR3 RT-PCR. TCRdb ran MiXCR on the multiplex PCR reads and lists one entry per CDR3 protein. The data contain a few hundred thousand distinct CDR3 sequences, approximately 15% of them singletons. The CDR3 contains 17 residues. V shed 4 bases and J 6 bases; nucleotides not matched to a gene: 9. This sequence was found in a woman between 18 and 30 years old with Graves' hyperthyroidism. The gene calls are TRBV12-3 or TRBV12-4 and TRBJ2-1, with 13 bases identical to TRBD2. The sequenced sample consisted of blood. Written as DNA, the CDR3 is TGTGCCAGCAGTTCCGGACTAGCGGGAGTCATGACCAATGAGCAGTTCTTC. This codes for CASSSGLAGVMTNEQFF.